What follows describes a single T cell receptor beta chain. Libraries were prepared by immunoSEQ multiplex PCR; TCRdb keeps only in-frame clonotypes and omits some of them. The sample lists over 130,000 clones, approximately 89% occurring once. This sample is part of a study of blood T cell repertoires in COVID-19. Germline V lookup: CDR1 MRHNA, CDR2 SNTAGT. Deletions cut 4 bases from V and 0 bases from J, with 9 bases between. CDR3 length equals 15 residues. This TCR was recovered from a human donor in a cohort sampled during active COVID-19. The material sequenced was peripheral blood. The V and J genes are TRBV6-4 and TRBJ2-2, with D possibly matching TRBD2 (5 bases). This CDR3 reads CASSGTGSNTGELFF. The CDR3 DNA sequence: TGTGCCAGCAGTGGGACGGGATCGAACACCGGGGAGCTGTTTTTT.